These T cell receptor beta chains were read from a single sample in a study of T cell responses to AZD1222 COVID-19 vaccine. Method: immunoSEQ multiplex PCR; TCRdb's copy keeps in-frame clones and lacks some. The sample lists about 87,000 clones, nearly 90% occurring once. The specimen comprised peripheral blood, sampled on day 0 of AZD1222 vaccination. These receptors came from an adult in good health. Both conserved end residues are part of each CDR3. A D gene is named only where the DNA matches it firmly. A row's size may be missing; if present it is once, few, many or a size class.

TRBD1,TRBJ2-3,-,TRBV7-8,CASSLAGQRRTDTQYF,TGTGCCAGCAGCTTAGCGGGACAGCGCCGCACAGATACGCAGTATTTT
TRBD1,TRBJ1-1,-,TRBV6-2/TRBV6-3,CASSPGTGSSAFF,TGTGCCAGCAGCCCGGGGACAGGGAGTTCAGCTTTCTTT
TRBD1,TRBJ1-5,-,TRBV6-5,CASRAGTGDYQPQHF,TGTGCCAGCAGAGCCGGGACAGGTGACTATCAGCCCCAGCATTTT
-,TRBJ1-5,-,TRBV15,CATRDNNQPQHF,TGTGCCACCAGGGACAACAATCAGCCCCAGCATTTT
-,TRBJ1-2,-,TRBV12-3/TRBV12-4,CASSSGQYYGYTF,TGTGCCAGCAGTTCGGGGCAGTACTATGGCTACACCTTC
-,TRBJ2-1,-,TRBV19,CASRSDGVGGRGQFF,TGTGCCAGTAGGAGCGATGGGGTAGGGGGGCGAGGGCAGTTCTTC
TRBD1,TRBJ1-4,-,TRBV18,CASSPNGDSATNEKLFF,TGTGCCAGCTCACCGAACGGGGACAGTGCAACTAATGAAAAACTGTTTTTT
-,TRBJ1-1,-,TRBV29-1,CSVEGELAGAFF,TGCAGCGTTGAAGGAGAACTCGCTGGGGCTTTCTTT
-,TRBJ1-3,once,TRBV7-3,CASSPPTDDPGNTIYF,TGTGCCAGCAGCCCACCGACGGATGATCCTGGAAACACCATATATTTT
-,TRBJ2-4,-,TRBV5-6,CASSWAGNIQYF,TGTGCCAGCAGCTGGGCGGGGAACATTCAGTACTTC
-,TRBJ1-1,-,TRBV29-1,CSVVGPEAFF,TGCAGCGTTGTTGGTCCTGAAGCTTTCTTT
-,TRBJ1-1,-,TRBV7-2,CASSPLTGSDGEAFF,TGTGCCAGCAGCCCCCTTACAGGGTCGGATGGTGAAGCTTTCTTT
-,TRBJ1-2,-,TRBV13,CASSLGLKAGVYGYTF,TGTGCCAGCAGCTTAGGCCTAAAGGCAGGCGTCTATGGCTACACCTTC
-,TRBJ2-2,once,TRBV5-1,CASSLDNGNTGELFF,TGCGCCAGCAGCTTGGACAACGGGAACACCGGGGAGCTGTTTTTT
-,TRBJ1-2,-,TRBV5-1,CASSLESDPFYGYTF,TGCGCCAGCAGCTTGGAAAGCGACCCCTTTTATGGCTACACCTTC
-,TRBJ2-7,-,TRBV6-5,CASSYSHRQDYEQYF,TGTGCCAGCAGTTACTCCCATAGACAAGACTACGAGCAGTACTTC
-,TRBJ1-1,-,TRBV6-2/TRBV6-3,CASSPEDLQRTEAFF,TGTGCCAGCAGCCCGGAAGACCTCCAGAGGACTGAAGCTTTCTTT
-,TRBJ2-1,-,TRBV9,CASSTRGNEQFF,TGTGCCAGCAGCACCAGGGGAAATGAGCAGTTCTTC
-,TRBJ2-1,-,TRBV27,CASSLRGPGYNEQFF,TGTGCCAGCAGTTTGCGGGGCCCGGGATACAATGAGCAGTTCTTC
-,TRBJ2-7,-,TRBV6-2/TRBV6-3,CASSYESSYEQYF,TGTGCCAGCAGTTACGAAAGCTCCTACGAGCAGTACTTC
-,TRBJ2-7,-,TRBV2,CASSETYEQYF,TGTGCCAGCAGTGAAACCTACGAGCAGTACTTC
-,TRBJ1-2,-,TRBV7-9,CASSPAPTGFGYTF,TGTGCCAGCAGCCCTGCCCCCACTGGGTTTGGCTACACCTTC
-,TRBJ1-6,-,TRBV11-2,CASSLALGNSPLHF,TGTGCCAGCAGCTTAGCCCTAGGTAATTCACCCCTCCACTTT
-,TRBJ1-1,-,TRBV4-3,CASSQDARYTEAFF,TGCGCCAGCAGCCAAGATGCGCGATACACTGAAGCTTTCTTT
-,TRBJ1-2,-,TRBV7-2,CASSPPGPWDYTF,TGTGCCAGCAGCCCCCCGGGACCCTGGGACTACACCTTC
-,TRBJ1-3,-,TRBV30,CAWEKGSGNTIYF,TGTGCCTGGGAGAAAGGCTCTGGAAACACCATATATTTT
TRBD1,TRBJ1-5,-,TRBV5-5,CASSLQGRDQPQHF,TGTGCCAGCAGCTTACAGGGGAGGGATCAGCCCCAGCATTTT
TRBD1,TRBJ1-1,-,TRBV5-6,CASSLARTGRSEAFF,TGTGCCAGCAGCTTGGCAAGGACAGGGAGGTCTGAAGCTTTCTTT
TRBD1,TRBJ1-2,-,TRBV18,CASSRDRAYGYTF,TGTGCCAGCTCACGGGACAGGGCGTATGGCTACACCTTC
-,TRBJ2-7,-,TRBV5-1,CASSLVAGDYEQYF,TGCGCCAGCAGCTTGGTTGCAGGGGACTACGAGCAGTACTTC
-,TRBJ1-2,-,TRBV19,CASSIASSGGNYGYTF,TGTGCCAGTAGTATAGCGTCTTCGGGCGGAAACTATGGCTACACCTTC
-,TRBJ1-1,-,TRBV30,CAVSGGVEAFF,TGTGCCGTTTCTGGGGGGGTTGAAGCTTTCTTT
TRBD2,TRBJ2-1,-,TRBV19,CASTAGSGGLGGPFF,TGTGCCAGTACCGCGGGTAGCGGGGGCCTAGGAGGGCCGTTCTTC
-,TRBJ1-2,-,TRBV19,CASSVHRDGGYTF,TGTGCCAGTAGTGTGCACCGGGACGGTGGCTACACCTTC
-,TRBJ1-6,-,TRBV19,CASSMGAQTGSPLHF,TGTGCCAGTAGTATGGGAGCCCAGACCGGTTCACCCCTCCACTTT
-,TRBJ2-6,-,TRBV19,CASSIVFGSGANVLTF,TGTGCCAGTAGTATAGTGTTCGGCTCTGGGGCCAACGTCCTGACTTTC
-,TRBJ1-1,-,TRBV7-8,CASSLGTGRNTEAFF,TGTGCCAGCAGCTTAGGAACAGGGAGGAACACTGAAGCTTTCTTT
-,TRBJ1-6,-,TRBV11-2,CASSHSGSNSPLHF,TGTGCCAGCAGCCATTCGGGAAGTAATTCACCCCTCCACTTT
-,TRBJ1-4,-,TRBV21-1,CASSKSRWPKPNEKLFF,TGTGCCAGCAGCAAATCCCGCTGGCCCAAACCTAATGAAAAACTGTTTTTT
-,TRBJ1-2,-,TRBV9,CASSPGQRGYTF,TGTGCCAGCAGCCCCGGACAGCGAGGCTACACCTTC
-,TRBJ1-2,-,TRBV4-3,CASSQDPQGKNYGYTF,TGCGCCAGCAGCCAAGATCCCCAGGGGAAAAACTATGGCTACACCTTC
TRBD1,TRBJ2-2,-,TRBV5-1,CASSSGQGASNTGELFF,TGCGCCAGCAGCTCGGGACAGGGGGCCTCGAACACCGGGGAGCTGTTTTTT
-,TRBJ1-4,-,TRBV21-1,CASSKQGKSEKLFF,TGTGCCAGCAGCAAACAGGGTAAATCGGAAAAACTGTTTTTT
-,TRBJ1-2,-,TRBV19,CASTDRHGWEDGYTF,TGTGCCAGTACCGATAGACACGGATGGGAGGATGGCTACACCTTC
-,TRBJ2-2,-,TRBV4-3,CASSQVPPSNTGELFF,TGCGCCAGCAGCCAAGTCCCTCCTTCGAACACCGGGGAGCTGTTTTTT
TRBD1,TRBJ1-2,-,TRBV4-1,CASSQPRGLDGYTF,TGCGCCAGCAGCCAACCCAGGGGGCTAGATGGCTACACCTTC
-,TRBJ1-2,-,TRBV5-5,CASSLVIRGEQGYTF,TGTGCCAGCAGCTTGGTTATTAGAGGGGAGCAAGGCTACACCTTC
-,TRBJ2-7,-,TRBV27,CASTPLGQRSEQYF,TGTGCCAGCACCCCCCTAGGCCAGAGGAGCGAGCAGTACTTC
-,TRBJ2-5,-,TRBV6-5,CASSIGTSQETQYF,TGTGCCAGCAGTATCGGGACAAGCCAAGAGACCCAGTACTTC
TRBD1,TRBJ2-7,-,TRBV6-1,CASSELEDRGHEQYF,TGTGCCAGCAGTGAATTAGAGGACAGGGGACACGAGCAGTACTTC
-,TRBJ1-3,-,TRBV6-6,CASSQGSGNTIYF,TGTGCCAGCAGCCAGGGGTCTGGAAACACCATATATTTT
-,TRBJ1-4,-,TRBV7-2,CASSLVPDNNEKLFF,TGTGCCAGCAGCTTAGTTCCGGACAATAATGAAAAACTGTTTTTT
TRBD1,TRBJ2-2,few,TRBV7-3,CASSLWQGASAGELFF,TGTGCCAGCAGCTTATGGCAGGGGGCTTCGGCCGGGGAGCTGTTTTTT
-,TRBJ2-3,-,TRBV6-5,CASRAADTQYF,TGTGCCAGCAGGGCAGCAGATACGCAGTATTTT
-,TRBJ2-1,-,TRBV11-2,CASSLDGRRWGNEQFF,TGTGCCAGCAGCTTAGATGGGCGGAGGTGGGGTAATGAGCAGTTCTTC
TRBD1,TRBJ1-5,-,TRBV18,CASSYRQGDQPQHF,TGTGCCAGCTCATACCGACAGGGTGATCAGCCCCAGCATTTT